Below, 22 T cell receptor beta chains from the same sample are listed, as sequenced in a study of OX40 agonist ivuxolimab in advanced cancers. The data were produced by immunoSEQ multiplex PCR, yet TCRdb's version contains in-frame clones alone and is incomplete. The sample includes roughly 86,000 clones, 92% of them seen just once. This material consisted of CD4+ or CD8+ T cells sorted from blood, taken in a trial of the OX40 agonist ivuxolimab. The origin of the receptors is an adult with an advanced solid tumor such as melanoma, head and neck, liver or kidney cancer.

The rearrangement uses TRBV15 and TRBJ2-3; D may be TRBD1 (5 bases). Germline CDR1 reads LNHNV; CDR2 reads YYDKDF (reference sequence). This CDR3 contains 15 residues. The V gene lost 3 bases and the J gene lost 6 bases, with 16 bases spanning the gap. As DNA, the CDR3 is TGTGCCACCAGCAGGGGGCCTAATTCCGGGGATACGCAGTATTTT. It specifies CATSRGPNSGDTQYF.

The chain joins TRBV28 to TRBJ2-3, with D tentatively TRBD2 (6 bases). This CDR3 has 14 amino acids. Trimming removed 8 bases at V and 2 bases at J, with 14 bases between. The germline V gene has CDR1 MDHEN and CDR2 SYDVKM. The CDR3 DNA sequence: TGTGCCAGCCGGCGGGGCGTCCACACAGATACGCAGTATTTT. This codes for CASRRGVHTDTQYF.

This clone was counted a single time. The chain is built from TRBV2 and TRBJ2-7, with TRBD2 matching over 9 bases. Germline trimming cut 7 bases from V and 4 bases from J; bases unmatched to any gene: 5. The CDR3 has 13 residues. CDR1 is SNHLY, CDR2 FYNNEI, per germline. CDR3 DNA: TGTGCCAGCAAGGCGGGGGGGCTGTACGAGCAGTACTTC. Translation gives CASKAGGLYEQYF. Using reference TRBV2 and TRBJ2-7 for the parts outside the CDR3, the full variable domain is EPEVTQTPSHQVTQMGQEVILRCVPISNHLYFYWYRQILGQKVEFLVSFYNNEISEKSEIFDDQFSVERPDGSNFTLKIRSTKLEDSAMYFCASKAGGLYEQYFGPGTRLTVT.

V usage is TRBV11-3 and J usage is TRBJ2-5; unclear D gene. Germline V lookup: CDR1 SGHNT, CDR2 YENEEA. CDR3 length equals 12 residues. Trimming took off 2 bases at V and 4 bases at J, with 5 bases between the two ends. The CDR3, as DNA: TGTGCCAGCAGCTTAATTGGAGAGACCCAGTACTTC. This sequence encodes CASSLIGETQYF. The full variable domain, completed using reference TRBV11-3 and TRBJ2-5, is EAGVVQSPRYKIIEKKQPVAFWCNPISGHNTLYWYLQNLGQGPELLIRYENEEAVDDSQLPKDRFSAERLKGVDSTLKIQPAELGDSAVYLCASSLIGETQYFGPGTRLLVL.

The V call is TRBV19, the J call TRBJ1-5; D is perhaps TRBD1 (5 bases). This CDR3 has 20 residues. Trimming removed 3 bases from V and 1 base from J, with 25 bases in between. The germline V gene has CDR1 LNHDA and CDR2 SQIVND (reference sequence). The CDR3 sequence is CASSITGGGSIPVSNQPQHF. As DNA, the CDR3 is TGTGCCAGTAGTATTACGGGTGGGGGTAGCATCCCCGTGAGCAATCAGCCCCAGCATTTT.

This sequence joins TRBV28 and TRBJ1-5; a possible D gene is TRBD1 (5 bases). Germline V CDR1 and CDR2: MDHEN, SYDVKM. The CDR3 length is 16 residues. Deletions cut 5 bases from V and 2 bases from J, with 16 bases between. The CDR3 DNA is TGTGCCAGCAGTCCCTCTACACGGGGGGGCAATCAGCCCCAGCATTTT. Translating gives CASSPSTRGGNQPQHF.

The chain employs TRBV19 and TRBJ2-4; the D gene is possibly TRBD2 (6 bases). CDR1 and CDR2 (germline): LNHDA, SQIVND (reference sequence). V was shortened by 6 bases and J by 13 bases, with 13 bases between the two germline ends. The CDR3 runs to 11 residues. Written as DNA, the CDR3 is TGTGCCAGTAGCTTGCGGGATCGCCAGTACTTC. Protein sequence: CASSLRDRQYF.

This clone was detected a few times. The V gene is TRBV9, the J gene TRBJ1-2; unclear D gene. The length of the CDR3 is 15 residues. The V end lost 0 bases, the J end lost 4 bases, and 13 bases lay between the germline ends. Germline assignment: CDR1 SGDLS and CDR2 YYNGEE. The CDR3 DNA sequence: TGTGCCAGCAGCGTAGACGCGGATCTGGCCTATGGCTACACCTTC. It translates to CASSVDADLAYGYTF.

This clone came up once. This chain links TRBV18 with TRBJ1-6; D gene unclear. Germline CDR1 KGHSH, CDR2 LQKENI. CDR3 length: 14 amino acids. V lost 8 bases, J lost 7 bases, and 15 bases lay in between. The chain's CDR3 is CASATQESNSPLHF. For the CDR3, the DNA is TGTGCCAGCGCGACTCAGGAATCCAATTCACCCCTCCACTTT.

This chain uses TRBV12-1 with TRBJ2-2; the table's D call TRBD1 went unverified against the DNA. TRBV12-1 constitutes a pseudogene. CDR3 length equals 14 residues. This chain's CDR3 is CASSLKRRQRELFF. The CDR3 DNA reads TGTGCCAGCAGCTTGAAGCGAAGACAGAGGGAGCTGTTTTTT.

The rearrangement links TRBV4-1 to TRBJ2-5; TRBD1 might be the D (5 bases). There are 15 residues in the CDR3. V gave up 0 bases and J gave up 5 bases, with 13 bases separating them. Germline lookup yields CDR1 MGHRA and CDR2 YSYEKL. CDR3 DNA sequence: TGCGCCAGCAGCCAAGATCTTTCAGGGTGGGAGACCCAGTACTTC. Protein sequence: CASSQDLSGWETQYF.

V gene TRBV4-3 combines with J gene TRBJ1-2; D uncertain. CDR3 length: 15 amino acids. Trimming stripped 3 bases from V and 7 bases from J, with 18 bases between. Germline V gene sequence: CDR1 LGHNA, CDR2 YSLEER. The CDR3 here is CASSHLGPPVSGYTF. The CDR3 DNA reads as TGCGCCAGCAGCCATCTCGGCCCGCCGGTGAGTGGCTACACCTTC.

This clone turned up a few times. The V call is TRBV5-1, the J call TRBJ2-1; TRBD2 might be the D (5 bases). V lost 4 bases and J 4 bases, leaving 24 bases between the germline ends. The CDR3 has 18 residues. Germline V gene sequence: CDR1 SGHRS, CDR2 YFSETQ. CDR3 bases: TGCGCCAGCAGCCAAGCAAAACAAGCGGCTGGAATTTACAATGAGCAGTTCTTC. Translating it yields CASSQAKQAAGIYNEQFF.

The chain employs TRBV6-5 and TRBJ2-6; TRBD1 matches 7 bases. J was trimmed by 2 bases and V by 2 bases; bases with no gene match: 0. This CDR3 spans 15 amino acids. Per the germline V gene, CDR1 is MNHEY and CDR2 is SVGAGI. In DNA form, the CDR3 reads TGTGCCAGCAGTTACACAGGGGCTGGGGCCAACGTCCTGACTTTC. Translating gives CASSYTGAGANVLTF.

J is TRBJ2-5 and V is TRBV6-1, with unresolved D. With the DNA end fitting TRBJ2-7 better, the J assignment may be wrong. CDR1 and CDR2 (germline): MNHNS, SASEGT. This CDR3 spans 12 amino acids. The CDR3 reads CASGRSSYEQYF. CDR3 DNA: TGTGCCAGCGGGCGGAGCTCCTACGAGCAGTACTTC.

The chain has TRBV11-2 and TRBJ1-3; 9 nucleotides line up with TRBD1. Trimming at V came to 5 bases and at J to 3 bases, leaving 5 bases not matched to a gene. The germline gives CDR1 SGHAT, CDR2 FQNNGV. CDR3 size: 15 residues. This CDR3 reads CASSPGGQGGNTIYF. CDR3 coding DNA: TGTGCCAGCAGCCCGGGGGGACAGGGTGGAAACACCATATATTTT.

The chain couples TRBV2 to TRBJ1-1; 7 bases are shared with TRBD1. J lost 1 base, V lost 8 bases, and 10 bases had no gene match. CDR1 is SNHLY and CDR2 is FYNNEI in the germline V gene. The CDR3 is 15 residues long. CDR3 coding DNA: TGTGCCAGCCAACCGGGGGCAGGGGGGAACACTGAAGCTTTCTTT. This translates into CASQPGAGGNTEAFF.

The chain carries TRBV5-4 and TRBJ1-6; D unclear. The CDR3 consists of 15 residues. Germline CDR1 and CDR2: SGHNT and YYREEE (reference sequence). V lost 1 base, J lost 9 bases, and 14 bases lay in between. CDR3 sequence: CASSLSPVGVSPLHF. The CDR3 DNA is TGTGCCAGCAGCTTGTCTCCGGTGGGAGTTTCACCCCTCCACTTT. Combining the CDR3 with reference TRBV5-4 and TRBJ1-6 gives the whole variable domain ETGVTQSPTHLIKTRGQQVTLRCSSQSGHNTVSWYQQALGQGPQFIFQYYREEENGRGNFPPRFSGLQFPNYSSELNVNALELDDSALYLCASSLSPVGVSPLHFGNGTRLTVT.

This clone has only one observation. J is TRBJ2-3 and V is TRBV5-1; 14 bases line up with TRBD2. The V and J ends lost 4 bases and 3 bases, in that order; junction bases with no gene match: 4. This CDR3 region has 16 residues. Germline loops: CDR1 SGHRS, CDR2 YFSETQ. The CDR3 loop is CASSPGTSGRTDTQYF. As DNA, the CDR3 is TGCGCCAGCAGCCCGGGGACTAGCGGGAGAACAGATACGCAGTATTTT.

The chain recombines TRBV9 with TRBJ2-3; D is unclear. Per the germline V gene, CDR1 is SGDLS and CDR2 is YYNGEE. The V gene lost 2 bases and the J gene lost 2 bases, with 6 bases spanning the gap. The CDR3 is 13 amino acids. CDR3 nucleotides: TGTGCCAGCAGCGTGACGTACACAGATACGCAGTATTTT. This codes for CASSVTYTDTQYF.

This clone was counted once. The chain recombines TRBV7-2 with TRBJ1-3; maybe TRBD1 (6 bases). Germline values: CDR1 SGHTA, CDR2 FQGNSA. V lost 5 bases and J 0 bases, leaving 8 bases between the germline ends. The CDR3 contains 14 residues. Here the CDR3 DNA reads TGTGCCAGCAGCGCGGACAGCTCTGGAAACACCATATATTTT. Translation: CASSADSSGNTIYF.

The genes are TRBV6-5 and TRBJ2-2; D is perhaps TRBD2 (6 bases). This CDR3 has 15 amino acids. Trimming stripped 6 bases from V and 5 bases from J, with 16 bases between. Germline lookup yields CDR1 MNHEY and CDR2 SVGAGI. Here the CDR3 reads CASRLGFGGTGELFF. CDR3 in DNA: TGTGCCAGCAGGCTAGGTTTCGGGGGTACCGGGGAGCTGTTTTTT.